This T cell receptor (beta chain) was recovered during a study of cytomegalovirus exposure and HLA in healthy donors. Trimming removed 3 bases from V and 4 bases from J, with 18 bases in between. The CDR3 covers 17 residues. CDR1 is SGHNT and CDR2 is YENEEA in the germline V gene. Both 60 Vbeta primers and 13 Jbeta primers went into the PCR. Clones were sequenced by immunoSEQ multiplex PCR, and TCRdb holds only the in-frame ones, with some missing. Of some 170,000 clones in the sample, around 81% were seen once. Sequenced material: PBMCs. This chain links TRBV11-3 with TRBJ1-4; D gene ambiguous. The receptor was isolated from a woman between 40 and 55 years old in good health and CMV-seronegative. CDR3 sequence (DNA): TGTGCCAGCAGCTTCGGGGAGGTTTATTGGGTTAATGAAAAACTGTTTTTT. Its translation is CASSFGEVYWVNEKLFF. The full variable domain, completed using reference TRBV11-3 and TRBJ1-4, is EAGVVQSPRYKIIEKKQPVAFWCNPISGHNTLYWYLQNLGQGPELLIRYENEEAVDDSQLPKDRFSAERLKGVDSTLKIQPAELGDSAVYLCASSFGEVYWVNEKLFFGSGTQLSVL.